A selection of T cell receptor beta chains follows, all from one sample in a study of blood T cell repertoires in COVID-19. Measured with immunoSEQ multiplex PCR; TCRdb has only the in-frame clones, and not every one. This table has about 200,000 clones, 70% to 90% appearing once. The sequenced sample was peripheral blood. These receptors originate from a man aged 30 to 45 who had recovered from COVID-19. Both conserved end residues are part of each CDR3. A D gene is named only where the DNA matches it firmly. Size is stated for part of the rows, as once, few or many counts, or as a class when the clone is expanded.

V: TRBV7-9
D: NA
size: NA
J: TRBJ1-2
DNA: TGTGCCAGCAGCCCCCAGCAGGCCCAAGCCTATGGCTACACCTTC
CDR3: CASSPQQAQAYGYTF

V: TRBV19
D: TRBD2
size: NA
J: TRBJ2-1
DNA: TGTGCCAGTACCCTTCGCGGGACTACCTACAATGAGCAGTTCTTC
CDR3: CASTLRGTTYNEQFF

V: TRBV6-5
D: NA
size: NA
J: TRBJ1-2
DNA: TGTGCCAGCAGTCTCGGACGGGACTATCGCTACACCTTC
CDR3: CASSLGRDYRYTF

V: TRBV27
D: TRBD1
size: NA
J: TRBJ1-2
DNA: TGTGCCAGCAGTTCCTCCGGACAGGGCTATGGCTACACCTTC
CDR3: CASSSSGQGYGYTF

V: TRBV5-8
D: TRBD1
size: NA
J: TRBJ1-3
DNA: TGTGCCAGCAGCCCCGGACAGGCTGGAAACACCATATATTTT
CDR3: CASSPGQAGNTIYF

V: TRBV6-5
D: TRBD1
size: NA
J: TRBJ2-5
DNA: TGTGCCAGCAGTAGGACAGGGGGCCGGGAGACCCAGTACTTC
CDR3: CASSRTGGRETQYF

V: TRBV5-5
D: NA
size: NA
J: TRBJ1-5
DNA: TGTGCCAGCAGCTTGGGTCAGGGGCGCCTTTATAATCAGCCCCAGCATTTT
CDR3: CASSLGQGRLYNQPQHF

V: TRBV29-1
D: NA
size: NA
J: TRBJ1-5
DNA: TGCAGCGTTGGTGAACTCAATCAGCCCCAGCATTTT
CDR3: CSVGELNQPQHF

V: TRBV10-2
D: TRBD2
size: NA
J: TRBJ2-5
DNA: TGCGCCAGCAGTGACCCCAAGACTAGCCGGGGGGAGACCCAGTACTTC
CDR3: CASSDPKTSRGETQYF

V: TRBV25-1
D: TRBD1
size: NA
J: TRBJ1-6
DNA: TGTGCCAGCAGTGAATATAGAGGACAGGGTAATTCACCCCTCCACTTT
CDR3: CASSEYRGQGNSPLHF

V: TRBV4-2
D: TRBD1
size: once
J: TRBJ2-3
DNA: TGTGCCAGCAGCCAAGGCCCAGGGGGCGAGTCAGATACGCAGTATTTT
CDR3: CASSQGPGGESDTQYF

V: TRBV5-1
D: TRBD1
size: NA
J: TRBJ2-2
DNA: TGCGCCAGCAGCCGGACAGGGGACACCGGGGAGCTGTTTTTT
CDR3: CASSRTGDTGELFF

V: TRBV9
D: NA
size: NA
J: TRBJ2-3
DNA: TGTGCCAGCAGCGAACCCCTCGCGAGCACAGATACGCAGTATTTT
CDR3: CASSEPLASTDTQYF

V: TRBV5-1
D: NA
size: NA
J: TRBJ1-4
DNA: TGCGCCAGCAGCTTGAACACAGGCAGGGATGAAAAACTGTTTTTT
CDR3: CASSLNTGRDEKLFF

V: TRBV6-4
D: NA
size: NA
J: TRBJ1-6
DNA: TGTGCCAGCAGTGACCTGGCCGGGAGGGGATCACCCCTCCACTTT
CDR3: CASSDLAGRGSPLHF

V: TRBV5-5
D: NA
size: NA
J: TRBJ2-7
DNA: TGTGCCAGTTCCCAGGGGACCCACGAGCAGTACTTC
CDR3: CASSQGTHEQYF

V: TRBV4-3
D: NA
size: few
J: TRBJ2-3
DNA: TGCGCCAGCAGCCAAGAGGGGCGGACAGATACGCAGTATTTT
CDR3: CASSQEGRTDTQYF

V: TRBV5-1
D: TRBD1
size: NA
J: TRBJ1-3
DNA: TGCGCCAGCAGCCGAGGGACAGATTCAGAAAACACCATATATTTT
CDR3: CASSRGTDSENTIYF

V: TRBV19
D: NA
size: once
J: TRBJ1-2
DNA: TGTGCCAGTAGTATAGTCGGACAGCTTAACTATGGCTACACCTTC
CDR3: CASSIVGQLNYGYTF

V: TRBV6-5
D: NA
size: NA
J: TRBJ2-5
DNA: TGTGCCAGCAGCCTTCTCAGGGGTTTCCAAGAGACCCAGTACTTC
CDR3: CASSLLRGFQETQYF

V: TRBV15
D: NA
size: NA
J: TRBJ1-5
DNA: TGTGCCACCAGCAGTAGGGAGACGAATCAGCCCCAGCATTTT
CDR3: CATSSRETNQPQHF

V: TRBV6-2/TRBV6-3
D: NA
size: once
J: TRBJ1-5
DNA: TGTGCCAGCAGTTTTGGGACTGTTCATAGCAATCAGCCCCAGCATTTT
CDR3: CASSFGTVHSNQPQHF

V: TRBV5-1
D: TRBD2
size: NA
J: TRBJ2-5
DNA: TGCGCCAGCAGCTTGGGACCTAGCGGGGGGGCCGTAGAGACCCAGTACTTC
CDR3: CASSLGPSGGAVETQYF

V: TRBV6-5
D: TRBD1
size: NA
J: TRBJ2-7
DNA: TGTGCCAGCACGGGGGACAGGGGGCCTTACGAGCAGTACTTC
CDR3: CASTGDRGPYEQYF

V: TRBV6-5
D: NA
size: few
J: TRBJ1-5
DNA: TGTGCCAGCAGTACGGCCGGGCAGCCCCAGCATTTT
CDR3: CASSTAGQPQHF

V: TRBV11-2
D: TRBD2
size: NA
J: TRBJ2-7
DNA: TGTGCCAGCAGCCCCGGGAGGTACGAGCAGTACTTC
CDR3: CASSPGRYEQYF

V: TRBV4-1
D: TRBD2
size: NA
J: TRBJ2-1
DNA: TGCGCCAGCAGCCAAACTAGCGGGGAGAGCTCCTACAATGAGCAGTTCTTC
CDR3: CASSQTSGESSYNEQFF

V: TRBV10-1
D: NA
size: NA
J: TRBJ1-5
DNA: TGCGCCAGCAGTGCAGGAACTCAGCCCCAGCATTTT
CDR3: CASSAGTQPQHF

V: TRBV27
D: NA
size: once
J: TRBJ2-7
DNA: TGTGCCAGCAGTTTGCAGGATCTGAACGAGCAGTACTTC
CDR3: CASSLQDLNEQYF

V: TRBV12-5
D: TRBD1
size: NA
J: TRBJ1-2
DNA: TGTGCTAGTGGTTTCCTAAACACCCAGGGGGCTAGGGCTGGCTACACCTTC
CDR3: CASGFLNTQGARAGYTF

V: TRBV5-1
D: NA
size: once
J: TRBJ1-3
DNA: TGCGCCAGCAGCTTGTATGGACAGACCTCCGGAAACACCATATATTTT
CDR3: CASSLYGQTSGNTIYF

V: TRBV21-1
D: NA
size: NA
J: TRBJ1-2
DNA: TGTGCCAGCAGCACGCCCGGACAGGGTCCCCATGGCTACACCTTC
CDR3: CASSTPGQGPHGYTF

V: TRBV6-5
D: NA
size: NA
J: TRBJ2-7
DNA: TGTGCCAGCAGTTACTCGCTCGAGGGGGTCGTCGAGCAGTACTTC
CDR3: CASSYSLEGVVEQYF

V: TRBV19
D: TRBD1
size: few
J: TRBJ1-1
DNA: TGTGCCACAAGGACAGGGGCTGAAGCTTTCTTT
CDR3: CATRTGAEAFF

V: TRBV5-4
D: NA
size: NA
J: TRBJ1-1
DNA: TGTGCCAGCAGCTGGGACATTAGCACTGAAGCTTTCTTT
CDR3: CASSWDISTEAFF

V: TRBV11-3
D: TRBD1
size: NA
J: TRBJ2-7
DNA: TGTGCCAGCAGCTCCCGGACAGGGTCGAACTACGAGCAGTACTTC
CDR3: CASSSRTGSNYEQYF

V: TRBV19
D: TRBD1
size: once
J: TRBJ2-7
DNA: TGTGCCAGTAGCCGCCGACAGGGGGCCGCCTACGAGCAGTACTTC
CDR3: CASSRRQGAAYEQYF

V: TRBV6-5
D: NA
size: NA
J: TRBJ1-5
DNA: TGTGCCAGCAGTTACGACGGGGTTCAGCCCCAGCATTTT
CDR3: CASSYDGVQPQHF

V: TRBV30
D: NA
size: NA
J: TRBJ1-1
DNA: TGTGCCTGGTTTCGAGTGGGGGGGAACACTGAAGCTTTCTTT
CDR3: CAWFRVGGNTEAFF

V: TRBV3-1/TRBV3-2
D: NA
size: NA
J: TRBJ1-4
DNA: TGTGCCAGCAGGAAATCAGGGGCAGCTAATGAAAAACTGTTTTTT
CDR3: CASRKSGAANEKLFF

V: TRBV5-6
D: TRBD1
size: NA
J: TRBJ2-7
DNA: TGTGCCAGCAGCTTCGTGACAGGGGGCCGGTACGAGCAGTACTTC
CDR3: CASSFVTGGRYEQYF

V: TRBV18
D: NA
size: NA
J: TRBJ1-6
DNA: TGTGCCAGCTCACGCCTCCCTCGGGGGAATTCACCCCTCCACTTT
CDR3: CASSRLPRGNSPLHF

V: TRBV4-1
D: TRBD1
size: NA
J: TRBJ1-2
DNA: TGCGCCAGCAGCCAAGGTGAGGGGGCTTATGGCTACACCTTC
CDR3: CASSQGEGAYGYTF

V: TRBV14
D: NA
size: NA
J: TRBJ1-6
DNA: TGTGCCAGCAGCCAAGAGCAGGGTTTATACTCACCCCTCCACTTT
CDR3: CASSQEQGLYSPLHF

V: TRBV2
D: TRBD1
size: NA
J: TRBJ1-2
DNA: TGTGCCAGCAGGAGGGACAGGGTTTATCCCATCTTGGAGGGCTACACCTTC
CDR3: CASRRDRVYPILEGYTF

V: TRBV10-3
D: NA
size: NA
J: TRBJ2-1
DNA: TGTGCCATCAGTGAGGGAGTAGCGCTCTACAATGAGCAGTTCTTC
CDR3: CAISEGVALYNEQFF

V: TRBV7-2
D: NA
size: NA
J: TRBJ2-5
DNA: TGTGCCAGCAGCCAGAACAGGGCGAGGGAGACCCAGTACTTC
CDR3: CASSQNRARETQYF

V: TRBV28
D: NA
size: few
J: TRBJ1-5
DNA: TGTGCCAGCAGTTGGACAGACCGCAATCAGCCCCAGCATTTT
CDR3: CASSWTDRNQPQHF

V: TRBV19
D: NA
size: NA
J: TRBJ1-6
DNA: TGTGCCAGTAGCCCAGCGGGGGGCAATTCACCCCTCCACTTT
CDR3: CASSPAGGNSPLHF

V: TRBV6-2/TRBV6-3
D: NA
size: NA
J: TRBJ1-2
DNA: TGTGCCAGCAGCAACAGGGCCTATGGCTACACCTTC
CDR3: CASSNRAYGYTF

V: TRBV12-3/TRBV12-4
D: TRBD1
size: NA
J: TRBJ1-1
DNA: TGTGCCAGCAGTTTCGCCAGGGGGGTAACATTATTT
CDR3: CASSFARGVTLF

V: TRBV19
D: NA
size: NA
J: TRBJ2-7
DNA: TGTGCCAGTAGTATTGAGGGTCGGGGGCAGTACTTC
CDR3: CASSIEGRGQYF